This T cell receptor beta chain was sequenced during a study of siplizumab effects on memory and regulatory T cells. Kept together in coculture, the mixed lymphocyte reaction cells spent about six days at 37°C. The germline V and J ends were trimmed by 3 bases and 4 bases, with 6 bases remaining between them. CDR3 length: 12 amino acids. Germline CDR1 reads SQVTM; CDR2 reads ANQGSEA. Sequencing was performed with immunoSEQ multiplex PCR; in TCRdb, only in-frame clones are kept and a portion is missing. The sample holds about 12,000 clones, roughly 43% seen once. On this clone itself: The antigen is unknown. Other DNA sequences in this sample translate to the same CDR3.

The receptor's source is a human donor in good health; the cells came from an allogeneic mixed lymphocyte reaction. The chain has TRBV29-1 and TRBJ2-2, with D perhaps matching TRBD1 or TRBD2 (5 bases each). Sequencing was carried out using CFSE-low (dividing) CD8+ T cells sorted from an allogeneic mixed lymphocyte reaction. The CDR3 is CSVDGGTGELFF. The CDR3 bases are TGCAGCGTTGATGGGGGCACCGGGGAGCTGTTTTTT.